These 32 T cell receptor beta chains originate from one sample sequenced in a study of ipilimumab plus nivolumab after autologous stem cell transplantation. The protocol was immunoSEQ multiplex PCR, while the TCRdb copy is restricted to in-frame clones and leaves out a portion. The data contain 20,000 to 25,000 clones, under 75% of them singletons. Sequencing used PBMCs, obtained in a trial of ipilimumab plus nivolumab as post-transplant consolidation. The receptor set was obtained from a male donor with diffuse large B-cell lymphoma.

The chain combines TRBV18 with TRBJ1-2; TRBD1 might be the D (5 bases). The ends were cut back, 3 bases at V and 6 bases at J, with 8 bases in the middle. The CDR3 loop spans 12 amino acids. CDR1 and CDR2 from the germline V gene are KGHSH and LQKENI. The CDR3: CASSPQGDGYTF. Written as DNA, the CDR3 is TGTGCCAGCTCACCCCAGGGAGATGGCTACACCTTC.

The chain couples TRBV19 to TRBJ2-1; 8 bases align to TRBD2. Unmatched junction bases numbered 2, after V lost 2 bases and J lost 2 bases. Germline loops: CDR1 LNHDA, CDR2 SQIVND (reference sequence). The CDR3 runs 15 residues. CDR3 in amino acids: CASSINGRAYNEQFF. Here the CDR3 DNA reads TGTGCCAGTAGTATAAACGGGAGGGCCTACAATGAGCAGTTCTTC.

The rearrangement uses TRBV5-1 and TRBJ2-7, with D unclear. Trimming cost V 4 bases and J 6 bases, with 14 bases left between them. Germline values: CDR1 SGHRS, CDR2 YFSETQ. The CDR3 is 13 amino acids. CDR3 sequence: CASSPSLLSEQYF. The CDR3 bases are TGCGCCAGCAGCCCGAGTCTACTTAGCGAGCAGTACTTC.

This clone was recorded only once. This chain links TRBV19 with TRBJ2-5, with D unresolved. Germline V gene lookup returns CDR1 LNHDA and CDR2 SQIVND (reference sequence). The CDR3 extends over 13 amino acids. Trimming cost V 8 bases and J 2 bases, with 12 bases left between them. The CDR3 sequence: CASAWRPQETQYF. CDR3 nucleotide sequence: TGTGCCAGTGCGTGGCGGCCACAAGAGACCCAGTACTTC.

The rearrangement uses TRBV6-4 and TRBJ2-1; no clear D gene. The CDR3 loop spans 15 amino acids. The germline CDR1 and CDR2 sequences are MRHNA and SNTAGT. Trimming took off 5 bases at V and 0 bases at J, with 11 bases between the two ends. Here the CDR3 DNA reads TGTGCCAGCAGTAGGAACCTAAACTCCTACAATGAGCAGTTCTTC. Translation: CASSRNLNSYNEQFF.

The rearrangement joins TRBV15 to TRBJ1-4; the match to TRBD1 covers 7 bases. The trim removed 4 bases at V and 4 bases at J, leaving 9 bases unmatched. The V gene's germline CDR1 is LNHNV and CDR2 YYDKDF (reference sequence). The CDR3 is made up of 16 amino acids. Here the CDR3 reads CATSTYLGTDNEKLFF. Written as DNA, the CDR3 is TGTGCCACCAGCACCTATTTAGGGACAGATAATGAAAAACTGTTTTTT.

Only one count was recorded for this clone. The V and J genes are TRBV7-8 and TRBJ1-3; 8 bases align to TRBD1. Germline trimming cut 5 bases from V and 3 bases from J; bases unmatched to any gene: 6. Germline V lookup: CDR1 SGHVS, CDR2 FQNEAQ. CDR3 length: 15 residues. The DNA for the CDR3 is TGTGCCAGCAGCCCCGGACAGGGTGGTGGAAACACCATATATTTT. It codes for CASSPGQGGGNTIYF.

Here the CDR3 reads CASSLVGGDNEQFF. The CDR3 nucleotides read TGTGCCAGCAGCTTAGTTGGTGGCGACAATGAGCAGTTCTTC. V and J are TRBV7-2 and TRBJ2-1; D remains ambiguous. Germline assignment: CDR1 SGHTA and CDR2 FQGNSA. Trimming cost V 1 base and J 5 bases, with 9 bases left between them. The CDR3 is made up of 14 amino acids.

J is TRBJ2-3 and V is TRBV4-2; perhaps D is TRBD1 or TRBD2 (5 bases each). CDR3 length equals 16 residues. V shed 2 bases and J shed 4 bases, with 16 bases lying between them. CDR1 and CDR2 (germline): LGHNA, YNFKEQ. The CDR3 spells CASSQQGPPSPDTQYF. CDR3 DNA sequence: TGTGCCAGCAGCCAACAGGGACCGCCTTCCCCAGATACGCAGTATTTT.

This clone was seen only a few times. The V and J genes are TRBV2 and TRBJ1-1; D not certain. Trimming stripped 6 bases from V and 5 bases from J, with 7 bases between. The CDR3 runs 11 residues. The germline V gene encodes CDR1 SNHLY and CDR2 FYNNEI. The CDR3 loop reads CASRRLTEAFF. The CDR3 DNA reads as TGTGCCAGCAGGAGGCTAACTGAAGCTTTCTTT. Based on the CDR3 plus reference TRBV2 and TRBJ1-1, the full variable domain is EPEVTQTPSHQVTQMGQEVILRCVPISNHLYFYWYRQILGQKVEFLVSFYNNEISEKSEIFDDQFSVERPDGSNFTLKIRSTKLEDSAMYFCASRRLTEAFFGQGTRLTVV.

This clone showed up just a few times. CDR3 sequence: CASSIDSTGGTEAFF. The CDR3 DNA sequence: TGTGCCAGTAGTATAGACTCGACAGGGGGCACTGAAGCTTTCTTT. The V and J genes are TRBV19 and TRBJ1-1; 9 bases agree with TRBD1. This CDR3 is 15 amino acids long. CDR1 and CDR2 from the germline V gene are LNHDA and SQIVND (reference sequence). The V segment lost 0 bases and the J segment 4 bases; nucleotides outside the gene matches: 3.

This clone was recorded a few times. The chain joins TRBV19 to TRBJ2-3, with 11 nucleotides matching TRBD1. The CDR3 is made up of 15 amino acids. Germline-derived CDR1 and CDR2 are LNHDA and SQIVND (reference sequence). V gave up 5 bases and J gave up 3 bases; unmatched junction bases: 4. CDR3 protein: CASSLGTGGTDTQYF. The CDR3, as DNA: TGTGCCAGTAGTCTCGGGACAGGGGGTACAGATACGCAGTATTTT.

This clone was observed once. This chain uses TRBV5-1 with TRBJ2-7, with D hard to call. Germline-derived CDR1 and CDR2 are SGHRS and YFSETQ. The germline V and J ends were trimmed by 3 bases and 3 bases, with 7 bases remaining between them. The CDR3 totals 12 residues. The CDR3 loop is CASSSERYEQYF. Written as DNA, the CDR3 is TGCGCCAGCAGCTCCGAGCGCTACGAGCAGTACTTC.

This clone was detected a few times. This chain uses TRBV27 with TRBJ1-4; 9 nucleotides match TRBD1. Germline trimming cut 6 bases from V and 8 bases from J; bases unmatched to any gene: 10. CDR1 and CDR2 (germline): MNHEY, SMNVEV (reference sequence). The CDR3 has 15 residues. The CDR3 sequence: CASRRPGTGTEKLFF. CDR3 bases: TGTGCCAGCAGACGTCCCGGGACAGGGACCGAAAAACTGTTTTTT. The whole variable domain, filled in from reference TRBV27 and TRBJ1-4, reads EAQVTQNPRYLITVTGKKLTVTCSQNMNHEYMSWYRQDPGLGLRQIYYSMNVEVTDKGDVPEGYKVSRKEKRNFPLILESPSPNQTSLYFCASRRPGTGTEKLFFGSGTQLSVL.

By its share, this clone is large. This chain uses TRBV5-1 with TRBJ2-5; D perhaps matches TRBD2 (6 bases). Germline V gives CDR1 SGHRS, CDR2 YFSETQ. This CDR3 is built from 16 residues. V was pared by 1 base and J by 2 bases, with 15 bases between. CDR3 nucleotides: TGCGCCAGCAGCTTGATTCCGGGAGATCGGCAAGAGACCCAGTACTTC. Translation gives CASSLIPGDRQETQYF.

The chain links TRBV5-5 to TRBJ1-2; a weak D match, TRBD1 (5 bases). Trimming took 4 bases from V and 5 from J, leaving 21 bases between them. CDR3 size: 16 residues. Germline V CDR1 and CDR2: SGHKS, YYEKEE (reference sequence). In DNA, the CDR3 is TGTGCCAGCAGCCCTACCCGGGGCGGGGCGGGATATGGCTACACCTTC. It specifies CASSPTRGGAGYGYTF.

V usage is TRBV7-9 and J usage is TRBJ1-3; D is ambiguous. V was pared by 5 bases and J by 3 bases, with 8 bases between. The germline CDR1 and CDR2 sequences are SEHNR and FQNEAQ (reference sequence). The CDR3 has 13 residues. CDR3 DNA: TGTGCCAGCAGCCCCGGGAGTGGAAACACCATATATTTT. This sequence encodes CASSPGSGNTIYF.

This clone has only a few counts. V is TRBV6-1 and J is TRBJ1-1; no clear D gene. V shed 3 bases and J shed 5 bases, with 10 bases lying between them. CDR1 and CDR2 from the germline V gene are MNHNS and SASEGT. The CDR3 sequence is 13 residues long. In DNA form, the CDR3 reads TGTGCCAGCAGTGACCAGGTTCGTACTGAAGCTTTCTTT. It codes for CASSDQVRTEAFF.

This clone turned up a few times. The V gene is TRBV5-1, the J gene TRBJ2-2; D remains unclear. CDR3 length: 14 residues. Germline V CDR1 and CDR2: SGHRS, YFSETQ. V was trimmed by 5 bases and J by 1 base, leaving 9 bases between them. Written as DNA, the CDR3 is TGCGCCAGCAGTACTGCTCAGAACACCGGGGAGCTGTTTTTT. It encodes CASSTAQNTGELFF. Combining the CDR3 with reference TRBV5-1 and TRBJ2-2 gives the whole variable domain KAGVTQTPRYLIKTRGQQVTLSCSPISGHRSVSWYQQTPGQGLQFLFEYFSETQRNKGNFPGRFSGRQFSNSRSEMNVSTLELGDSALYLCASSTAQNTGELFFGEGSRLTVL.

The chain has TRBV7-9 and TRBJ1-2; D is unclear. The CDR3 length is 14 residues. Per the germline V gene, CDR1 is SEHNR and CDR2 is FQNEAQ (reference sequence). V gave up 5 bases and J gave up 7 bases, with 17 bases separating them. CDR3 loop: CASSRSTYEGGYTF. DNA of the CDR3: TGTGCCAGCAGCCGGTCCACCTACGAAGGTGGCTACACCTTC.

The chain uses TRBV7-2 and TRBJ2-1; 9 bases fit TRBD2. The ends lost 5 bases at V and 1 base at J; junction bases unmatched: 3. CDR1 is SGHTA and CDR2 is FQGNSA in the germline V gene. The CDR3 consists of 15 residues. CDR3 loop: CASSLSGSSYNEQFF. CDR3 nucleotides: TGTGCCAGCAGCCTTAGCGGGAGTTCCTACAATGAGCAGTTCTTC.

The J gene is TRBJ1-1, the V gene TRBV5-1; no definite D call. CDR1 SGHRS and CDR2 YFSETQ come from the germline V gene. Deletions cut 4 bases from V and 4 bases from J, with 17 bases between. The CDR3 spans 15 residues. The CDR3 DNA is TGCGCCAGCAGCCCCGAACCTGATGAGATCACTGAAGCTTTCTTT. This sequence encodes CASSPEPDEITEAFF.

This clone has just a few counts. CDR3 amino acids: CASSPRGQRLSFEGYTF. CDR3 coding DNA: TGTGCCAGCAGCCCACGGGGACAGAGGCTTTCCTTCGAGGGCTACACCTTC. V and J are TRBV7-9 and TRBJ1-2, with 7 bases aligning to TRBD1. J gave up 8 bases and V 5 bases, and 20 bases lay outside the gene matches. Germline assignment: CDR1 SEHNR and CDR2 FQNEAQ (reference sequence). The length of the CDR3 is 17 residues.

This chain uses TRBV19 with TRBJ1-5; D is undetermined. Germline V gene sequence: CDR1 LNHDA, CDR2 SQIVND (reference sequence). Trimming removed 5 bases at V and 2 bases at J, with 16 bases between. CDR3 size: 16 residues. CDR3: CASSSPMVGGNQPQHF. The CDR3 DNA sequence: TGTGCCAGTAGTTCACCCATGGTTGGGGGCAATCAGCCCCAGCATTTT.

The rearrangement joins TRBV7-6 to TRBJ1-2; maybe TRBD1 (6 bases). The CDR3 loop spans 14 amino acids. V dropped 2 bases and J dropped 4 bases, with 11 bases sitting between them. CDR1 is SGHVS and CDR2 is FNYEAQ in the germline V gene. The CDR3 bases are TGTGCCAGCAGCTTATCAGGACAGACCTATGGCTACACCTTC. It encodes CASSLSGQTYGYTF.

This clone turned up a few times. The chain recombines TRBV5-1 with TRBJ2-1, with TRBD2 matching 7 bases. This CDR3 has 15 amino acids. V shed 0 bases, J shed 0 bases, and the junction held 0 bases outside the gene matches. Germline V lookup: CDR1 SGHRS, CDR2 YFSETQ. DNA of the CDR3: TGCGCCAGCAGCTTGGGGGAGGGCTCCTACAATGAGCAGTTCTTC. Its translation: CASSLGEGSYNEQFF.

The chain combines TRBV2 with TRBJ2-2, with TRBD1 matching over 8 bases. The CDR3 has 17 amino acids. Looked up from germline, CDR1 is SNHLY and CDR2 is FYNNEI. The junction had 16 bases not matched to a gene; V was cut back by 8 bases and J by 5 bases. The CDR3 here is CASQGGWTGRMTGELFF. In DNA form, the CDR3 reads TGTGCCAGCCAGGGGGGTTGGACAGGGAGAATGACCGGGGAGCTGTTTTTT.

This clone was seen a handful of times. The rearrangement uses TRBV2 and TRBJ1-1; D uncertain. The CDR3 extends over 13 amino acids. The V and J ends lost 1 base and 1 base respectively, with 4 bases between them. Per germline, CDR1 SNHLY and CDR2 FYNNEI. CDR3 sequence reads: CASSEEGNTEAFF. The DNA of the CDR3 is TGTGCCAGCAGTGAAGAGGGGAACACTGAAGCTTTCTTT.

The DNA for the CDR3 is TGTGCCAGCTCACCACACAGCGTTAAAAATTCACCCCTCCACTTT. Its protein product is CASSPHSVKNSPLHF. The gene calls are TRBV18 and TRBJ1-6; no definite D call. Germline loops: CDR1 KGHSH, CDR2 LQKENI. The CDR3 extends over 15 amino acids. Trimming pared 1 base from V and 7 bases from J, leaving 11 bases between.

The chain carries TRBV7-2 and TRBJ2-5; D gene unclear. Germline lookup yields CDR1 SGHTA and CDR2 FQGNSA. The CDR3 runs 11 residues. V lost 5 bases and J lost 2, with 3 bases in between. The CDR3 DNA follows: TGTGCCAGCAGCCCTCAAGAGACCCAGTACTTC. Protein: CASSPQETQYF.

CDR3 DNA sequence: TGCAGTGACCAGACCCTCATAGATACGCAGTATTTT. Protein product: CSDQTLIDTQYF. The chain carries TRBV29-1 and TRBJ2-3; D remains ambiguous. The germline V gene encodes CDR1 SQVTM and CDR2 ANQGSEA. The CDR3 sequence is 12 residues long.

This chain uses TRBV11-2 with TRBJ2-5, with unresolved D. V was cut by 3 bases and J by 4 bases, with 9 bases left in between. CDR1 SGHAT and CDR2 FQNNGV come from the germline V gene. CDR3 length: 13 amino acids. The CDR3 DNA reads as TGTGCCAGCAGCTTTTGGGGTCGAGAGACCCAGTACTTC. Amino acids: CASSFWGRETQYF.